These 30 T cell receptor beta chains came from one sample sequenced in a study of spatial heterogeneity in lung cancer. TCRdb itself ran the 5' RACE reads through MiXCR, one entry per CDR3 protein. The sample carries 95,000 to 120,000 distinct CDR3 sequences, 10% to 14% recorded once. The time point denotes: blood at routine non-recurrence follow-up after resection. The sample was PBMCs, taken at follow-up. The receptors here all came from a female donor with early-stage non-small cell lung cancer.

The CDR3 here is CASSQQTGEQPQHF. CDR3 nucleotides: TGTGCCAGCAGCCAGCAGACAGGGGAACAGCCCCAGCATTTT. V gene TRBV3-1 combines with J gene TRBJ1-5; TRBD1 aligns across 8 bases. V dropped 3 bases and J dropped 7; count of bases not matched to a gene: 5. The CDR3 contains 14 residues. CDR1 is LGHDT, CDR2 YNNKEL, per germline (reference sequence).

There are many counts of this clonotype. The rearrangement uses TRBV29-1 and TRBJ1-2; TRBD1 agrees at 9 bases. Germline CDR1 and CDR2: SQVTM and ANQGSEA. After removal of 4 bases from V and 4 bases from J, the junction contained 7 bases not matched to a gene. The CDR3 covers 14 residues. In DNA form, the CDR3 reads TGCAGCGTTGGTACAGGGGGCGAGGGCTATGGCTACACCTTC. It yields the protein CSVGTGGEGYGYTF.

The chain links TRBV29-1 to TRBJ2-1; D remains unclear. The V gene lost 5 bases and the J gene lost 5 bases, with 10 bases spanning the gap. This CDR3 region has 12 residues. CDR1 is SQVTM, CDR2 ANQGSEA, per germline. The CDR3 DNA reads TGCAGCGTTCGAAGACTGCACAATGAGCAGTTCTTC. Protein sequence: CSVRRLHNEQFF.

The table lists this clonotype with a few counts. The chain employs TRBV24-1 and TRBJ2-3; D is unclear. V lost 5 bases and J 6 bases, leaving 5 bases between the germline ends. This CDR3 spans 11 amino acids. The germline V gene has CDR1 KGHDR and CDR2 SFDVKD. The CDR3 coding sequence is TGTGCCACCAGTGCGATCGATACGCAGTATTTT. It specifies CATSAIDTQYF.

V gene TRBV10-3 combines with J gene TRBJ1-5, with unresolved D. The ends were cut back, 6 bases at V and 9 bases at J, with 18 bases in the middle. Germline CDR1 reads ENHRY; CDR2 reads SYGVKD. The CDR3 is made up of 14 amino acids. The CDR3 coding sequence is TGTGCCATCAGCGGTGACCAAAATCGTCGGCCCCAGCATTTT. This sequence encodes CAISGDQNRRPQHF.

This clonotype has a count of ten or more. The V and J genes are TRBV5-6 and TRBJ2-5; tentative D call: TRBD2 (6 bases). Germline CDR1 and CDR2: SGHDT and YYEEEE. The CDR3 is 14 amino acids. Trimming removed 4 bases at V and 2 bases at J, with 12 bases between. CDR3 in amino acids: CASSDLAQQETQYF. The CDR3 nucleotides read TGTGCCAGCAGCGATCTAGCGCAGCAAGAGACCCAGTACTTC. The full variable domain, rest sourced from reference TRBV5-6 and TRBJ2-5, is DAGVTQSPTHLIKTRGQQVTLRCSPKSGHDTVSWYQQALGQGPQFIFQYYEEEERQRGNFPDRFSGHQFPNYSSELNVNALLLGDSALYLCASSDLAQQETQYFGPGTRLLVL.

The CDR3 DNA reads TGTGCCAGCGGCGACAGGAGAACTGGAAACACCATATATTTT. Amino acids: CASGDRRTGNTIYF. The chain recombines TRBV12-3 or TRBV12-4 with TRBJ1-3; D might be TRBD1 (6 bases). This CDR3 spans 14 amino acids. Deletions cut 8 bases from V and 2 bases from J, with 13 bases between.

This clonotype appeared a few times. The V gene is TRBV12-5, the J gene TRBJ1-1, with D unclear. The CDR3 spans 13 residues. V gave up 6 bases and J gave up 4 bases, with 12 bases separating them. CDR1 and CDR2 (germline): LGHNT, FRNRAP. The CDR3, as DNA: TGTGCTAGTGGCCCCCAGTTGCTCACTGAAGCTTTCTTT. Its protein is CASGPQLLTEAFF.

Points on this clonotype: A read error may explain this, as a much larger clone is one base away. This chain joins TRBV7-2 and TRBJ1-1, with TRBD1 identical over 8 bases. Germline V gene lookup returns CDR1 SGHTA and CDR2 FQGNSA. CDR3 size: 16 residues. J gave up 4 bases and V 3 bases, and 10 bases lay outside the gene matches. The CDR3 here is CASSFDGAGGRTEAFF. CDR3 DNA: TGTGCCAGCAGCTTTGATGGGGCAGGGGGCCGCACTGAAGCTTTCTTT.

This clonotype was counted only a few times. CDR3 sequence reads: CASLFGNLNTEAFF. DNA for the CDR3: TGTGCCAGCCTCTTCGGAAACTTGAACACTGAAGCTTTCTTT. The rearrangement links TRBV7-9 to TRBJ1-1; D is ambiguous. Germline values: CDR1 SEHNR, CDR2 FQNEAQ (reference sequence). V was cut by 8 bases and J by 0 bases, with 13 bases left in between. The CDR3 loop spans 14 amino acids.

This CDR3 reads CASSPWGASGKPGELFF. CDR3 nucleotides: TGTGCCAGCAGTCCGTGGGGTGCTAGCGGGAAGCCCGGGGAGCTGTTTTTT. J is TRBJ2-2 and V is TRBV12-3 or TRBV12-4, with 9 bases matching TRBD2. The CDR3 consists of 17 residues. The ends lost 5 bases at V and 6 bases at J; junction bases unmatched: 13.

The rearrangement links TRBV7-9 to TRBJ2-3; D is undetermined. V was shortened by 7 bases and J by 6 bases, with 11 bases between the two germline ends. The CDR3 has 12 amino acids. CDR1 is SEHNR and CDR2 is FQNEAQ in the germline V gene (reference sequence). CDR3 protein: CASTVLGDTQYF. The CDR3 DNA reads TGTGCCAGCACTGTCCTAGGCGATACGCAGTATTTT.

This clonotype was observed many times. The chain carries TRBV12-3 or TRBV12-4 and TRBJ1-1; no reliable D call. Trimming took 2 bases from V and 4 from J, leaving 11 bases between them. CDR3 length equals 14 residues. The CDR3 reads CASSLSGLGTEAFF. Written as DNA, the CDR3 is TGTGCCAGCAGTTTAAGCGGTTTGGGCACTGAAGCTTTCTTT.

A single count supports this clonotype. It may be a read error: a sequence one base away is much more abundant. V and J are TRBV24-1 and TRBJ2-2; perhaps TRBD2 as D (5 bases). The CDR3 extends over 12 amino acids. The germline gives CDR1 KGHDR, CDR2 SFDVKD. CDR3 in amino acids: CATRRSTGELSF. The DNA for the CDR3 is TGTGCCACCAGACGGAGTACCGGGGAGCTGTCTTTT.

This clonotype was counted between two and nine times. An end of the junction does not agree with germline; a read error may underlie this. V is TRBV2 and J is TRBJ1-6; D not certain. This CDR3 spans 18 amino acids. Germline V gene data show CDR1 as SNHLY and CDR2 as FYNNEI. CDR3 in amino acids: CASSEAYGRTVGNSPLHF. For the CDR3, the DNA is TGTGCCAGCAGTGAAGCGTATGGTCGAACGGTTGGAAATTCGCCCCTCCACTTT.

This clonotype showed up just a few times. This chain uses TRBV24-1 with TRBJ1-5, with D tentatively TRBD1 (5 bases). The CDR3 loop spans 13 amino acids. CDR1 is KGHDR, CDR2 SFDVKD, per germline. V was trimmed by 7 bases and J by 2 bases, leaving 8 bases between them. The CDR3, as DNA: TGTGCCACCAGCAGGGCAGGCAATCAGCCCCAGCATTTT. The encoded protein is CATSRAGNQPQHF.

This clonotype was found a few times. The chain is built from TRBV6-5 and TRBJ1-4; D might be TRBD1 (5 bases). Germline loops: CDR1 MNHEY, CDR2 SVGAGI. The CDR3 sequence is 16 residues long. V shed 2 bases and J shed 3 bases, with 13 bases lying between them. CDR3 in amino acids: CASSYGGQLPNEKLFF. CDR3 nucleotide sequence: TGTGCCAGCAGTTACGGCGGACAACTACCTAATGAAAAACTGTTTTTT.

Ten or more counts support this clonotype. The chain has TRBV20-1 and TRBJ1-1; D is unclear. V was clipped by 2 bases and J by 1 base, with 8 bases between them. The CDR3 contains 13 residues. Germline V lookup: CDR1 DFQATT, CDR2 SNEGSKA (reference sequence). The chain's CDR3 is CSARYISNTEAFF. DNA for the CDR3: TGCAGTGCTAGATACATCTCGAACACTGAAGCTTTCTTT.

This clonotype was seen a single time. The chain links TRBV2 to TRBJ2-3, with 9 bases matching TRBD1. The V and J ends lost 5 bases and 5 bases, in that order; junction bases with no gene match: 5. The CDR3 extends over 14 amino acids. Germline V lookup: CDR1 SNHLY, CDR2 FYNNEI. The CDR3 loop reads CASSWDREEDTQYF. CDR3 bases: TGTGCCAGCAGTTGGGACAGGGAAGAAGATACGCAGTATTTT.

This clonotype showed up just a few times. This rearrangement joins TRBV19 to TRBJ1-3, with 8 bases lining up with TRBD1. This CDR3 is built from 16 residues. Losses at the gene ends were 4 bases for V and 0 bases for J; bases not matched to a gene: 5. From germline, CDR1 is LNHDA and CDR2 SQIVND (reference sequence). The CDR3 sequence is CASSTGTGFSGNTIYF. CDR3 DNA: TGTGCCAGTAGTACCGGGACAGGATTCTCTGGAAACACCATATATTTT. Looking up the rest from reference TRBV19 and TRBJ1-3 gives the full variable domain: DGGITQSPKYLFRKEGQNVTLSCEQNLNHDAMYWYRQDPGQGLRLIYYSQIVNDFQKGDIAEGYSVSREKKESFPLTVTSAQKNPTAFYLCASSTGTGFSGNTIYFGEGSWLTVV.

This clonotype showed up just a few times. J is TRBJ2-1 and V is TRBV19; D remains unclear. V was pared by 3 bases and J by 0 bases, with 9 bases between. Germline CDR1 is LNHDA and CDR2 is SQIVND (reference sequence). The length of the CDR3 is 15 residues. CDR3 DNA sequence: TGTGCCAGTAGTATTGTCGCGCGCTCCTACAATGAGCAGTTCTTC. It yields the protein CASSIVARSYNEQFF.

In this sample, this clonotype turned up a few times. The chain combines TRBV28 with TRBJ2-3, with 9 bases lining up with TRBD1. Per the germline V gene, CDR1 is MDHEN and CDR2 is SYDVKM. CDR3 size: 15 residues. The junction had 7 bases not matched to a gene; V was cut back by 7 bases and J by 2 bases. CDR3 in amino acids: CASTSWTGATDTQYF. The CDR3, as DNA: TGTGCCAGCACATCGTGGACAGGGGCCACAGATACGCAGTATTTT.

The table lists this clonotype with a few counts. The chain combines TRBV9 with TRBJ2-2, with D uncertain. The CDR3 runs 13 residues. V was trimmed by 0 bases and J by 4 bases, leaving 4 bases between them. CDR1 and CDR2 (germline): SGDLS, YYNGEE. The CDR3 region is CASSVESTGELFF. The CDR3, as DNA: TGTGCCAGCAGCGTAGAATCCACCGGGGAGCTGTTTTTT.

This clonotype was seen ten or more times. The chain links TRBV30 to TRBJ2-2, with D hard to call. The V end lost 2 bases, the J end lost 6 bases, and 7 bases lay between the germline ends. Germline assignment: CDR1 GTSNPN and CDR2 SVGIG (reference sequence). The CDR3 is 12 amino acids. The chain's CDR3 is CAWSWGSGELFF. CDR3 coding DNA: TGTGCCTGGAGTTGGGGTTCCGGGGAGCTGTTTTTT.

The V gene is TRBV5-1, the J gene TRBJ2-7; D gene unclear. The CDR3 spans 12 residues. Trimming pared 0 bases from V and 4 bases from J, leaving 5 bases between. Germline V gene lookup returns CDR1 SGHRS and CDR2 YFSETQ. CDR3 nucleotides: TGCGCCAGCAGCTTGGATCAGTACGAGCAGTACTTC. This sequence encodes CASSLDQYEQYF.

The chain links TRBV13 to TRBJ2-4; the match to TRBD2 covers 11 bases. This CDR3 has 15 residues. CDR1 is PRHDT and CDR2 is FYEKMQ in the germline V gene (reference sequence). Germline trimming cut 5 bases from V and 3 bases from J; bases unmatched to any gene: 3. The CDR3, as DNA: TGTGCCAGCAGCCAGACTAGCGGGGTCAAAAACATTCAGTACTTC. This sequence encodes CASSQTSGVKNIQYF.

The sample holds many counts of this clonotype. The chain has TRBV12-3 or TRBV12-4 and TRBJ1-5; D not certain. The length of the CDR3 is 14 residues. The ends were cut back, 5 bases at V and 0 bases at J, with 8 bases in the middle. DNA for the CDR3: TGTGCCAGCAGTCCTACAAATAGCAATCAGCCCCAGCATTTT. This translates into CASSPTNSNQPQHF.

The CDR3 bases are TGTGCCAGCAGTTTCCCGGACAGGCCTGGGGAGCTGTTTTTT. It is translated as CASSFPDRPGELFF. The rearrangement links TRBV28 to TRBJ2-2, with 7 bases lining up with TRBD1. This CDR3 is 14 amino acids long. The junction had 6 bases not matched to a gene; V was cut back by 3 bases and J by 8 bases. In germline, CDR1 is MDHEN, CDR2 SYDVKM.

This clonotype was found many times. This chain uses TRBV2 with TRBJ1-5; the match to TRBD1 covers 8 bases. CDR3 length: 14 residues. Germline V lookup: CDR1 SNHLY, CDR2 FYNNEI. The J segment lost 7 bases and the V segment lost 6 bases, leaving 8 bases of the junction unmatched. In DNA form, the CDR3 reads TGTGCCAGCAGCGGAGACAGGGGAGGGCAGCCCCAGCATTTT. Its translation is CASSGDRGGQPQHF.

A few counts support this clonotype. CDR3 residues: CASSRTPEDTQYF. CDR3 DNA: TGTGCCAGCTCAAGAACCCCCGAAGATACGCAGTATTTT. V is TRBV18 and J is TRBJ2-3; no firm D call. Trimming stripped 5 bases from V and 5 bases from J, with 11 bases between. This CDR3 has 13 residues. Germline V gene data show CDR1 as KGHSH and CDR2 as LQKENI.